The sample holds many counts of the clone carrying this T cell receptor beta chain. Its antigen is undetermined. The data derive from a study of T cells in Graves' hyperthyroidism and ophthalmopathy. Across the whole study: Peripheral blood was acquired at first diagnosis, ahead of any therapy whatsoever.

The TCR beta CDR3 regions underwent amplification using RNA transcripts as the source. A set of HTBI primers served as the primers for a first-round RT-PCR of the TCR CDR3. TCRdb re-called the multiplex PCR reads through MiXCR, storing one row per CDR3 protein. Of about 110,000 distinct CDR3 sequences listed, 16% are singletons. Whole-study results and caveats: In blood, most of the thyroid clonotypes expanded above 0.001 were also present. The authors' 13 V-J model separated ophthalmopathy from stable hyperthyroidism.

Trimming took 4 bases from V and 5 from J; bases not matched to a gene: 4. The CDR3 covers 13 residues. Germline-derived CDR1 and CDR2 are DFQATT and SNEGSKA (reference sequence). Stable Graves' hyperthyroidism denoted no ophthalmopathy progression over 18 months. This sequence joins TRBV20-1 and TRBJ2-1; TRBD2 matches 8 bases. The receptor was isolated from a woman aged 50 to 60 with Graves' hyperthyroidism. Sample: blood. CDR3 in amino acids: CSAKREFHNEQFF. The CDR3 DNA follows: TGCAGTGCTAAGCGGGAGTTCCACAATGAGCAGTTCTTC.